A selection of T cell receptor beta chains follows, all from one sample in a study of cytomegalovirus exposure and HLA in healthy donors. Repertoires were generated with immunoSEQ multiplex PCR, while TCRdb's copy carries only in-frame clones and drops some. The table lists around 220,000 clones, about 80% of them singletons, with around 1.5% in the top ten. Sequenced sample: PBMCs. The receptor source for this set is a girl aged 5-17 years in good health and CMV-seronegative. Both conserved end residues are part of each CDR3. A D gene is named only where the DNA matches it firmly. Part of the rows lack a size; the others show once, few, many or a class for expanded clones.

clone size	V gene	D gene	J gene	CDR3 length	CDR3 DNA	CDR3 protein
NA	TRBV4-1	TRBD2	TRBJ2-5	17	TGCGCCAGCAGCCAAGGAGGAAGGAGCGGGGAACAAGAGACCCAGTACTTC	CASSQGGRSGEQETQYF
NA	TRBV19	TRBD1	TRBJ2-7	14	TGTGCCAGCCCCGGGACAGCGAGCTCCTACGAGCAGTACTTC	CASPGTASSYEQYF
NA	TRBV5-5	NA	TRBJ2-2	16	TGTGCCAGCAGCTTTTTAGGGAGTGTCATCACCGGGGAGCTGTTTTTT	CASSFLGSVITGELFF
once	TRBV7-9	NA	TRBJ2-7	16	TGTGCCAGCAGCCCCTTAGCGACCCAGGGGTCCTACGAGCAGTACTTC	CASSPLATQGSYEQYF
NA	TRBV7-8	NA	TRBJ2-7	14	TGTGCCAGCAGCCACCATCAGGCCACCTACGAGCAGTACTTC	CASSHHQATYEQYF
NA	TRBV7-3	TRBD2	TRBJ2-5	15	TGTGCCAGCAGCTTACTAGCGGGGGGGCAAGAGACCCAGTACTTC	CASSLLAGGQETQYF
NA	TRBV7-9	TRBD2	TRBJ2-5	16	TGTGCCAGCAGCTTAGCGGGGACTAGCGGGGTAAAGACCCAGTACTTC	CASSLAGTSGVKTQYF
NA	TRBV5-1	TRBD2	TRBJ2-3	18	TGCGCCAGCAGCCCAACCGGGACCACCCAGGGACTACGATATACGCAGTATTTT	CASSPTGTTQGLRYTQYF
NA	TRBV19	NA	TRBJ1-5	18	TGTGCCAGTAGTCCAGAGTGGTCGGGGGAGGATAGCAATCAGCCCCAGCATTTT	CASSPEWSGEDSNQPQHF
NA	TRBV6-1	TRBD2	TRBJ2-7	15	TGTGCCAGCAGTGAACTCAGCGGGAGCTCCTACGAGCAGTACTTC	CASSELSGSSYEQYF
once	TRBV5-1	TRBD2	TRBJ2-1	19	TGCGCCAGCAGCCGGCGACTAGCGGGGGGCCAAAACCCCGTCGGTGAGCAGTTCTTC	CASSRRLAGGQNPVGEQFF
NA	TRBV19	TRBD1	TRBJ2-3	14	TGTGCCAGTAGTTTACAGGGGGCCACAGATACGCAGTATTTT	CASSLQGATDTQYF
NA	TRBV9	TRBD2	TRBJ2-7	15	TGTGCCAGCAGCTTGGGGACTAGCGGCTCCTACGAGCAGTACTTC	CASSLGTSGSYEQYF
NA	TRBV7-3	TRBD1	TRBJ1-2	15	TGTGCCAGCAGCCCAAGACAGGGTTTGGAACATGGCTACACCTTC	CASSPRQGLEHGYTF
NA	TRBV6-6	TRBD1	TRBJ1-2	14	TGTGCCAGCAGTTACCCGACAGGGGACTATGGCTACACCTTC	CASSYPTGDYGYTF
NA	TRBV6-1	TRBD1	TRBJ2-2	14	TGTGCCAGCAGTTTCAGGGGGAGCACCGGGGAGCTGTTTTTT	CASSFRGSTGELFF
NA	TRBV28	TRBD1	TRBJ1-4	16	TGTGCCAGCAGTTTATCTGGGACAGGGGGAGATGAAAAACTGTTTTTT	CASSLSGTGGDEKLFF
NA	TRBV28	NA	TRBJ1-5	15	TGTGCCAGCACCCCCCTCGGACTTCCCAATCAGCCCCAGCATTTT	CASTPLGLPNQPQHF
NA	TRBV5-8	TRBD1	TRBJ1-2	15	TGTGCCAGCAGCTTGTTGCACAGGGGAAACTATGGCTACACCTTC	CASSLLHRGNYGYTF
NA	TRBV11-3	NA	TRBJ2-7	14	TGTGCCAGCAGCTTAGGAGGGTCCTCCTACGAGCAGTACTTC	CASSLGGSSYEQYF
NA	TRBV5-5	TRBD1	TRBJ1-1	14	TGTGCCAGCAGCACAGACAGGGGGCGTGCTGAAGCTTTCTTT	CASSTDRGRAEAFF
NA	TRBV2	NA	TRBJ1-5	15	TGTGCCAGCAGTGCCTCAGGGCAAGGCAATCAGCCCCAGCATTTT	CASSASGQGNQPQHF
once	TRBV7-2	TRBD1	TRBJ2-7	15	TGTGCCAGCAGCGGGCCGGGACAGGGGTTTTACGAGCAGTACTTC	CASSGPGQGFYEQYF
few	TRBV7-8	NA	TRBJ1-2	14	TGTGCCAGCAGCTCCGGGTCATACCGTAATGGCTACACCTTC	CASSSGSYRNGYTF
NA	TRBV7-9	TRBD1	TRBJ2-7	15	TGTGCCAGCAGCTTTAACAGGGGTGAGGGCTACGAGCAGTACTTC	CASSFNRGEGYEQYF
NA	TRBV5-1	NA	TRBJ2-2	13	TGCGCCAGCAGCTTGTTCCTCACCGGGGAGCTGTTTTTT	CASSLFLTGELFF
NA	TRBV19	NA	TRBJ1-2	15	TGTGCCAGTAGTCTAAGTTCGCCCAGGGGCTATGGCTACACCTTC	CASSLSSPRGYGYTF
NA	TRBV30	NA	TRBJ2-1	16	TGTGCCTGGAGTCCATATCTAGCGACTTACTACAATGAGCAGTTCTTC	CAWSPYLATYYNEQFF
NA	TRBV7-9	NA	TRBJ1-1	13	TGTGCCAGCAGCTTAGGAGGGCGTACTGAAGCTTTCTTT	CASSLGGRTEAFF